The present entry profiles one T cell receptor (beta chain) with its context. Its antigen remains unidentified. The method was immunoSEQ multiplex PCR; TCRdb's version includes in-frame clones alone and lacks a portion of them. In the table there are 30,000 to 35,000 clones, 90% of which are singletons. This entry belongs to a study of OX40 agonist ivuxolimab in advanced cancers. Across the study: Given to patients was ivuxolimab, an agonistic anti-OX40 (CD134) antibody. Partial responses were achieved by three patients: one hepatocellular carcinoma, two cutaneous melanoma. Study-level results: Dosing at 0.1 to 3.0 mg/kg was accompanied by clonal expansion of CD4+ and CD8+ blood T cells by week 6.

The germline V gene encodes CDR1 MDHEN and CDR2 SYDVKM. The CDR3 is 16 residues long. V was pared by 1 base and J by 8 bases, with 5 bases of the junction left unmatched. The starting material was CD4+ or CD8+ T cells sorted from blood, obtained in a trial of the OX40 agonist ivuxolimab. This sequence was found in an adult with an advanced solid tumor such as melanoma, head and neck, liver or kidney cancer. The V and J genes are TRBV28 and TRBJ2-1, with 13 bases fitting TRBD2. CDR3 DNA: TGTGCCAGCAGTTTATACGGACTAGCGGGAGTGGATGAGCAGTTCTTC. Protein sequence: CASSLYGLAGVDEQFF.